This T cell receptor (beta chain) derives from a study of blood T cell repertoires in COVID-19. For the study at large: Specimens from acute and convalescent COVID-19 originated in the United States, Italy and Spain.

In its sample, this clone was seen once. The CDR3 is 15 amino acids. The germline V gene has CDR1 MNHEY and CDR2 SMNVEV (reference sequence). V lost 4 bases, J lost 2 bases, and 11 bases lay in between. Per the original methods: Nucleated cell counts were estimated from reference gene primer amplification. Assay used: immunoSEQ multiplex PCR; TCRdb lists only in-frame clones, some missing. Clone size and V and J calls were adopted from that table, with D and trimming inferred from the DNA. In the table there are 280,000 or so clones, about 91% of which are singletons. The sequence was collected from a woman under 40 who had recovered from COVID-19. The rearrangement uses TRBV27 and TRBJ2-2; possible D gene TRBD2, 6 bases. Material: peripheral blood. The CDR3 coding sequence is TGTGCCAGCAGTTCGTGGAGGGGCAACACCGGGGAGCTGTTTTTT. Protein sequence: CASSSWRGNTGELFF.